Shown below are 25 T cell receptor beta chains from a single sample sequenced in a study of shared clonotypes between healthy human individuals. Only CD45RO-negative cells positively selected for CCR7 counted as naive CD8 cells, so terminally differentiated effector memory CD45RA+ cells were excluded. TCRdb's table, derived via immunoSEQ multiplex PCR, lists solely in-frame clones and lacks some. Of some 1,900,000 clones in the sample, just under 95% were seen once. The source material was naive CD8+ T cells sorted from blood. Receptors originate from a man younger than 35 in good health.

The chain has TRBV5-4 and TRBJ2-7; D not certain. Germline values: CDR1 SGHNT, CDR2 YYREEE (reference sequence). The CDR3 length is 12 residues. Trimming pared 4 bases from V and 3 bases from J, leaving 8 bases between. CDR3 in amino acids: CASSLSNYEQYF. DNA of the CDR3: TGTGCCAGCAGCCTAAGCAACTACGAGCAGTACTTC.

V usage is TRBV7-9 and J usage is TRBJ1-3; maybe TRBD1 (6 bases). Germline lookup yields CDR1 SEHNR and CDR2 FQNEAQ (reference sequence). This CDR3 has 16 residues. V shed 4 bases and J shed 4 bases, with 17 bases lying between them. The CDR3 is CASSSTGMRLGNTIYF. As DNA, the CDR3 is TGTGCCAGCAGCTCAACAGGGATGCGGCTCGGAAACACCATATATTTT.

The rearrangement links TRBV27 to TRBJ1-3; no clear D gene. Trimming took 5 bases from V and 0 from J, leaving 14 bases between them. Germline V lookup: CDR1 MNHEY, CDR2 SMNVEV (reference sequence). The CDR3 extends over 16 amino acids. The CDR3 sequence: CASSATGPLSGNTIYF. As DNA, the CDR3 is TGTGCCAGCAGTGCGACCGGTCCTCTCTCTGGAAACACCATATATTTT.

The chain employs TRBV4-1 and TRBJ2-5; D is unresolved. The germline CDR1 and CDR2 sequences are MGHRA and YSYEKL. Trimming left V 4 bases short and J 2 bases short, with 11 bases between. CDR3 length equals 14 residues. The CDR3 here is CASSPPAGQETQYF. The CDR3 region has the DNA TGCGCCAGCAGCCCACCCGCAGGACAAGAGACCCAGTACTTC.

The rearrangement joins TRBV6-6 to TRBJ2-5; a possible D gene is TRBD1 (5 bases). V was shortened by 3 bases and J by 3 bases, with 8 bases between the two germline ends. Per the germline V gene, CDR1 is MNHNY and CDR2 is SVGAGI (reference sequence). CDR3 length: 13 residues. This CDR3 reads CASSYIGEETQYF. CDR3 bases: TGTGCCAGCAGTTATATAGGGGAAGAGACCCAGTACTTC.

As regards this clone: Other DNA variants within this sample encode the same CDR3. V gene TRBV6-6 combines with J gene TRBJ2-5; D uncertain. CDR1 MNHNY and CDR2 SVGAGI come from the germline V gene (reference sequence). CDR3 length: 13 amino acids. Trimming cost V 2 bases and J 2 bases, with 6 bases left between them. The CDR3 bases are TGTGCCAGCAGTTACGCCTCGCAAGAGACCCAGTACTTC. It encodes CASSYASQETQYF.

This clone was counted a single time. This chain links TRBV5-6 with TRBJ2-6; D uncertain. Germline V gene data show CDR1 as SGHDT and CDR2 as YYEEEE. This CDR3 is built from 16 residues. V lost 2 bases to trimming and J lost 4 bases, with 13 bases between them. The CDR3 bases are TGTGCCAGCAGCTTTTTTCTAGGCGAGGGGGCCAACGTCCTGACTTTC. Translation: CASSFFLGEGANVLTF.

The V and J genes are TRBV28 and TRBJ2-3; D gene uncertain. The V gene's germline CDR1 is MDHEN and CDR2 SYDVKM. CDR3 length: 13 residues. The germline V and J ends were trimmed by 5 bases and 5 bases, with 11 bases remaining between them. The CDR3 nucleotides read TGTGCCAGCAGTCAACTTGAGATAGATACGCAGTATTTT. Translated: CASSQLEIDTQYF. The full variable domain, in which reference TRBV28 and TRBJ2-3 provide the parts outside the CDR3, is DVKVTQSSRYLVKRTGEKVFLECVQDMDHENMFWYRQDPGLGLRLIYFSYDVKMKEKGDIPEGYSVSREKKERFSLILESASTNQTSMYLCASSQLEIDTQYFGPGTRLTVL.

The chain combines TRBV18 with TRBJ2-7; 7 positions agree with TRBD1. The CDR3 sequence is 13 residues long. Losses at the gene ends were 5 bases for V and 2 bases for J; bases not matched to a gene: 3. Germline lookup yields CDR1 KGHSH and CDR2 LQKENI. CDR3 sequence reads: CASSGGQTYEQYF. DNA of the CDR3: TGTGCCAGCTCAGGGGGACAGACCTACGAGCAGTACTTC.

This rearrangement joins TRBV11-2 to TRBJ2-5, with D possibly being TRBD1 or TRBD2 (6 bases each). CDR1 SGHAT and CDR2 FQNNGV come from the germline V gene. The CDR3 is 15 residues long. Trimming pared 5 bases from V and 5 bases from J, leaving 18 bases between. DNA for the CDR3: TGTGCCAGCAGCAACGTCTGGGGGGCGGAGGAGACCCAGTACTTC. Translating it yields CASSNVWGAEETQYF.

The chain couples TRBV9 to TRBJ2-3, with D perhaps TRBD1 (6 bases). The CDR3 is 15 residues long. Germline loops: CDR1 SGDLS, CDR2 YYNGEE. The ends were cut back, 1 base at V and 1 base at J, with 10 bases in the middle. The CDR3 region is CASSVSRGGTDTQYF. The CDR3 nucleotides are TGTGCCAGCAGCGTAAGCAGGGGTGGCACAGATACGCAGTATTTT.

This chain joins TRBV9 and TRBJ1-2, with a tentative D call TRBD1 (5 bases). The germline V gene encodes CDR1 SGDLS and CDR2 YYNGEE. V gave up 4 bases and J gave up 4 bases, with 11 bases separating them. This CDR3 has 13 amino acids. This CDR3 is CASSLGVGYGYTF. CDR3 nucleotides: TGTGCCAGCAGCCTAGGGGTCGGCTATGGCTACACCTTC.

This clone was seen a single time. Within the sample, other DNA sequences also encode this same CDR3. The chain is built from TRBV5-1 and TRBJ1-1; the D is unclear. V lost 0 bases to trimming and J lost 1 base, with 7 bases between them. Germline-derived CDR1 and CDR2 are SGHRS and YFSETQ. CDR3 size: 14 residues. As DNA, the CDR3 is TGCGCCAGCAGCTTGGTTGAGGGGAACACTGAAGCTTTCTTT. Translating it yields CASSLVEGNTEAFF.

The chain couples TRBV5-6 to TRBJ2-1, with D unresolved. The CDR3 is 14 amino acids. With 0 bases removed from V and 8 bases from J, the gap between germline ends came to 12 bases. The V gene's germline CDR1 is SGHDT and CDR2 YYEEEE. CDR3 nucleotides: TGTGCCAGCAGCTTGGTCACTGGATACGATGAGCAGTTCTTC. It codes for CASSLVTGYDEQFF.

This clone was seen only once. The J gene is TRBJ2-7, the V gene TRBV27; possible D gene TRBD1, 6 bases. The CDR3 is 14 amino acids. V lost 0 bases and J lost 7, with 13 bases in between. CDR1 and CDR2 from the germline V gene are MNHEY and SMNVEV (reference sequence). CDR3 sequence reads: CASSLSAGVGEQYF. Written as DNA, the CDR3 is TGTGCCAGCAGTTTATCCGCAGGGGTGGGGGAGCAGTACTTC.

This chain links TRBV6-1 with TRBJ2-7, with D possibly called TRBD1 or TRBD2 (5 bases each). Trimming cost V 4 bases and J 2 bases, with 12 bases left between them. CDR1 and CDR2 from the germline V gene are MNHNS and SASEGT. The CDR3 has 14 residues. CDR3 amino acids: CASSGDLNPYEQYF. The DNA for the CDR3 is TGTGCCAGCAGTGGGGACCTGAACCCCTACGAGCAGTACTTC.

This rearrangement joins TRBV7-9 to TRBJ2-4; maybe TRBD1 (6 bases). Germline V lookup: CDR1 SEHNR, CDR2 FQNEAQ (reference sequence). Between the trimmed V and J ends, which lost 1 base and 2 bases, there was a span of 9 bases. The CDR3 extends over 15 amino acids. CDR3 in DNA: TGTGCCAGCAGCTTAGTGCAGGGGTCCAAAAACATTCAGTACTTC. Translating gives CASSLVQGSKNIQYF.

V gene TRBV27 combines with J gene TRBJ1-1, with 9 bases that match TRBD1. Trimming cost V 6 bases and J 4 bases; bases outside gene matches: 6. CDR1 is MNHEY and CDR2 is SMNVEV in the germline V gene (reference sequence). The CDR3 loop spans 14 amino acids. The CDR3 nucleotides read TGTGCCAGCAGCCCCGGGACAGGGTTCACTGAAGCTTTCTTT. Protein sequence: CASSPGTGFTEAFF.

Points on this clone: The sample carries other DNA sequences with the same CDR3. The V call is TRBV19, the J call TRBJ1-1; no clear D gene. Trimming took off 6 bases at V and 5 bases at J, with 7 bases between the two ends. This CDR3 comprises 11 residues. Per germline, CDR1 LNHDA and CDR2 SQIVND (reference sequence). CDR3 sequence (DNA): TGTGCCAGTAGCATGGGGACTGAAGCTTTCTTT. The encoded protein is CASSMGTEAFF. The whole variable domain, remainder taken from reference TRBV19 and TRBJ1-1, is DGGITQSPKYLFRKEGQNVTLSCEQNLNHDAMYWYRQDPGQGLRLIYYSQIVNDFQKGDIAEGYSVSREKKESFPLTVTSAQKNPTAFYLCASSMGTEAFFGQGTRLTVV.

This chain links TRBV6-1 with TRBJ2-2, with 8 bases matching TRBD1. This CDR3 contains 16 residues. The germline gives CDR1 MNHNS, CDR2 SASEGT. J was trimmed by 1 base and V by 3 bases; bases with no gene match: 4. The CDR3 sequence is CASSELGQVNTGELFF. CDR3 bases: TGTGCCAGCAGTGAGTTGGGACAGGTGAACACCGGGGAGCTGTTTTTT.

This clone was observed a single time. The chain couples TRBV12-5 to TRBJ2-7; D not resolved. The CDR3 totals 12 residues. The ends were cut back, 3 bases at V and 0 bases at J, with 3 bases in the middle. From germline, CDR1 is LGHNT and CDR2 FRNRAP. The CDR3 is CASGFNSYEQYF. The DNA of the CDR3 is TGTGCTAGTGGTTTCAACTCCTACGAGCAGTACTTC.

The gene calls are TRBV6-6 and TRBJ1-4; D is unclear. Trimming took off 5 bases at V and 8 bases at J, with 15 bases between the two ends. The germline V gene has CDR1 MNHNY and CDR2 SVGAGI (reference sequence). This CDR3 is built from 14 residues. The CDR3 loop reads CASSPTQPWEKLFF. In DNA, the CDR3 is TGTGCCAGCAGTCCGACCCAACCCTGGGAAAAACTGTTTTTT.

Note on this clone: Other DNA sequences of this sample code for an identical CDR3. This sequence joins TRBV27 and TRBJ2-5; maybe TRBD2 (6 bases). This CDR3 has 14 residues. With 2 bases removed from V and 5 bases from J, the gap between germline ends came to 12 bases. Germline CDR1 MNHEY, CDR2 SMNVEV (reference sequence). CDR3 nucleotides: TGTGCCAGCAGTTTAATGGGGGGAGGCGAGACCCAGTACTTC. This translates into CASSLMGGGETQYF.

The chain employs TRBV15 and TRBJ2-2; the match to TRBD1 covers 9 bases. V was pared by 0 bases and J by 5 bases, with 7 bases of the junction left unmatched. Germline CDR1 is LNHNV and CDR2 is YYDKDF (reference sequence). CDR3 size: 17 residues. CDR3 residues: CATSRDLQGAWTGELFF. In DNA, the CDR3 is TGTGCCACCAGCAGAGATTTACAGGGGGCCTGGACCGGGGAGCTGTTTTTT.

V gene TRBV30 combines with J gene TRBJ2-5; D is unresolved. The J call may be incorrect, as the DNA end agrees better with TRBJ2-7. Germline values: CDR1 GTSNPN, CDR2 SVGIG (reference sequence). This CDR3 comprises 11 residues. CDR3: CAWERADEQYF. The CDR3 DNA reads TGTGCCTGGGAAAGGGCAGACGAGCAGTACTTC.